This T cell receptor (beta chain) was recovered during a study of identical twins' blood T cells. As processed by the authors: Per-library CDR3 reads ranged about 2 to 3.6 million; clonotypes, ~95,000 to ~500,000. Using its own MiXCR run on the 5' RACE reads, TCRdb lists one record per CDR3 protein. TCRdb's processing, not the authors', yielded these V and J calls. The table shows a few hundred thousand distinct CDR3 sequences, with 28% occurring only once. This CDR3 spans 17 amino acids. The V gene end was trimmed by 4 bases and the J gene end by 5 bases; junction bases not matched to a gene: 11. Germline CDR1 reads MNHEY; CDR2 reads SMNVEV (reference sequence).

This receptor was obtained from a woman aged 18 to 55 in good health. Sequences were obtained from PBMCs. V usage is TRBV27 and J usage is TRBJ2-2, with TRBD2 matching 9 bases. CDR3 nucleotide sequence: TGTGCCAGCAGTTCCCGACTAGCGGTCCTACTGACCGGGGAGCTGTTTTTT. This encodes CASSSRLAVLLTGELFF.